These T cell receptor beta chains were read from a single sample in a study of molecular identifiers for immune sequencing clone quantification. TCRdb re-derived calls from the PCR reads in MiXCR, one entry per CDR3 protein. Among just under 650,000 distinct CDR3 sequences listed, 15% to 20% were seen once. Sequencing was carried out using naive CD8+ T cells from blood, with Jurkat cell RNA spiked in. Receptors were obtained from a human donor in good health. Some libraries in this study had Jurkat cell RNA spiked in. The CDR3 runs from the conserved cysteine through the conserved F or W. Each record gives: D gene, J gene, V gene, clone size, CDR3 protein, CDR3 DNA. D genes are given only for firm matches. Size is omitted from some rows. Given values are once, few, many or a class for expanded clones.

>TRBD1|TRBJ2-7|TRBV10-1|few
CASVLRDRQQFFYEQYF
TGCGCCAGCGTACTTAGGGACAGGCAACAGTTTTTCTACGAGCAGTACTTC
>TRBD1|TRBJ1-3|TRBV4-1|-
CASSQYGTGAGNTIYF
TGCGCCAGCAGCCAGTACGGGACAGGGGCTGGAAACACCATATATTTT
>TRBD1|TRBJ2-7|TRBV30|many
CAWYRQGSYEQYF
TGTGCCTGGTACCGACAGGGCTCCTACGAGCAGTACTTC
>TRBD2|TRBJ2-5|TRBV7-2|-
CASSAWTSGEETQYF
TGTGCCAGCAGCGCGTGGACTAGCGGGGAAGAGACCCAGTACTTC
>TRBD2|TRBJ2-1|TRBV4-1|many
CASSLFSGGAWEQFF
TGCGCCAGCAGCCTATTTAGCGGGGGGGCCTGGGAGCAGTTCTTC
>TRBD2|TRBJ2-3|TRBV7-2|many
CASSFLAARTDTQYF
TGTGCCAGCAGTTTCCTAGCGGCCCGCACAGATACGCAGTATTTT
>-|TRBJ1-5|TRBV6-2/TRBV6-3|few
CASSPEVGGSNQPQHF
TGTGCCAGCAGTCCGGAGGTCGGGGGGAGCAATCAGCCCCAGCATTTT
>-|TRBJ2-5|TRBV19|many
CASSIGGAFEETQYF
TGTGCCAGTAGTATTGGAGGGGCATTCGAAGAGACCCAGTACTTC
>-|TRBJ2-7|TRBV11-2|few
CASSLRTEYYEQYF
TGTGCCAGCAGCTTAAGGACAGAGTACTACGAGCAGTACTTC
>-|TRBJ2-7|TRBV9|many
CASSAGGGTYEQYF
TGTGCCAGCAGCGCTGGGGGCGGGACCTACGAGCAGTACTTC
>-|TRBJ2-1|TRBV6-2/TRBV6-3|many
CASSYSTVSSYNEQFF
TGTGCCAGCAGTTACTCTACAGTCAGCTCCTACAATGAGCAGTTCTTC
>-|TRBJ1-4|TRBV28|many
CASSWMQHEKLFF
TGTGCCAGCAGTTGGATGCAACATGAAAAACTGTTTTTT
>-|TRBJ1-1|TRBV10-2|many
CASGWTVNTEAFF
TGCGCCAGCGGCTGGACAGTGAACACTGAAGCTTTCTTT
>TRBD2|TRBJ2-1|TRBV4-1|many
CASSQGLAGGPYNEQFF
TGCGCCAGCAGCCAAGGGCTAGCGGGAGGGCCCTACAATGAGCAGTTCTTC
>TRBD1|TRBJ1-1|TRBV20-1|many
CSASLGGWTEAFF
TGCAGTGCTAGTTTAGGGGGCTGGACTGAAGCTTTCTTT
>TRBD1|TRBJ1-1|TRBV4-1|many
CASSPTGQGATEAFF
TGCGCCAGCAGCCCAACTGGACAGGGGGCTACTGAAGCTTTCTTT
>-|TRBJ2-1|TRBV7-9|many
CASSLQGSEQFF
TGTGCCAGCAGCTTACAGGGCTCTGAGCAGTTCTTC
>-|TRBJ1-2|TRBV9|few
CASSEEGFPGYGYTF
TGTGCCAGCAGCGAGGAGGGGTTTCCGGGCTATGGCTACACCTTC
>-|TRBJ2-2|TRBV7-9|many
CASSFPLAPGELFF
TGTGCCAGCAGCTTTCCCTTGGCTCCCGGGGAGCTGTTTTTT
>-|TRBJ2-1|TRBV29-1|many
CSVETEGIYNEQFF
TGCAGCGTTGAAACCGAGGGGATATACAATGAGCAGTTCTTC
>-|TRBJ2-1|TRBV9|many
CASSNLQGPYSSYNEQFF
TGTGCCAGCAGCAATCTACAGGGCCCGTATAGCTCCTACAATGAGCAGTTCTTC
>-|TRBJ1-1|TRBV7-6|few
CASSPVGWNAEAFF
TGTGCCAGCAGCCCCGTCGGATGGAACGCTGAAGCTTTCTTT
>-|TRBJ2-1|TRBV7-9|many
CASSLGGESIYNEQFF
TGTGCCAGCAGCTTAGGAGGGGAATCTATCTACAATGAGCAGTTCTTC
>TRBD1|TRBJ2-1|TRBV3-1|-
CASSQVVGTGGELEHFF
TGTGCCAGCAGCCAAGTTGTGGGGACAGGGGGTGAGCTTGAGCATTTCTTC
>-|TRBJ2-2|TRBV5-1|many
CASSEKGPTGRTGELFF
TGCGCCAGCAGCGAAAAGGGTCCCACCGGGCGGACCGGGGAGCTGTTTTTT
>-|TRBJ2-1|TRBV20-1|many
CSAKESSYNEQFF
TGCAGTGCTAAGGAGAGCTCCTACAATGAGCAGTTCTTC